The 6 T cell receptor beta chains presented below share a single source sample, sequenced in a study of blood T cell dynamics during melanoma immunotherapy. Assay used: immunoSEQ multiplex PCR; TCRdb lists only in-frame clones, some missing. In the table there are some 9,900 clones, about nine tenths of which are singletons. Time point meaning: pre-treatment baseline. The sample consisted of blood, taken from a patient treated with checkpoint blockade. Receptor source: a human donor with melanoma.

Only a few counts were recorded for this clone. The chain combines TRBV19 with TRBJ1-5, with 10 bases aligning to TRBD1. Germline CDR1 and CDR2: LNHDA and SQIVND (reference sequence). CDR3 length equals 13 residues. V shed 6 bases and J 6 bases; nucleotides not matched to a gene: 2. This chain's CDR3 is CASSRQGAQPQHF. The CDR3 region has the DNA TGTGCCAGTAGCCGACAGGGGGCTCAGCCCCAGCATTTT.

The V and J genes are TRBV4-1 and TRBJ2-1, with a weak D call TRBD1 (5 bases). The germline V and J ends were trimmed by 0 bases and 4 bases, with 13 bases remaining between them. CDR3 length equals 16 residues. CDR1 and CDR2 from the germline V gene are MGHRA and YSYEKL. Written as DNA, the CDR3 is TGCGCCAGCAGCCAAGAGGGGCTAAATCGTTACAATGAGCAGTTCTTC. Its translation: CASSQEGLNRYNEQFF.

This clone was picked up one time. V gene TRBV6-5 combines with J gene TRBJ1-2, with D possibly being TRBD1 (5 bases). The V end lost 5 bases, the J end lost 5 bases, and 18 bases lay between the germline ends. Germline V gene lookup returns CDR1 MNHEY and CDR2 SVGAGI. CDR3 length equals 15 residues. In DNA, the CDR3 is TGTGCCAGCAGTCGTACTCTCCGTGGGGCTTATGGCTACACCTTC. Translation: CASSRTLRGAYGYTF.

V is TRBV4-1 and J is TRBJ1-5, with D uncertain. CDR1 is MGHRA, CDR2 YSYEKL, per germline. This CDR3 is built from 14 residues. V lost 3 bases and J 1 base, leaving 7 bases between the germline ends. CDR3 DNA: TGCGCCAGCAGCCATCCGGGGAGCAATCAGCCCCAGCATTTT. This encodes CASSHPGSNQPQHF.

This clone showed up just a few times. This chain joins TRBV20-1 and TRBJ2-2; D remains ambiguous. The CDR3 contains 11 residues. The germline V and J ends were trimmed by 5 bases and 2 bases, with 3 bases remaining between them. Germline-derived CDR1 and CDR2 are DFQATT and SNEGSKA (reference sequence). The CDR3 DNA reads TGCAGTGCTCTAAACACCGGGGAGCTGTTTTTT. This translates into CSALNTGELFF.

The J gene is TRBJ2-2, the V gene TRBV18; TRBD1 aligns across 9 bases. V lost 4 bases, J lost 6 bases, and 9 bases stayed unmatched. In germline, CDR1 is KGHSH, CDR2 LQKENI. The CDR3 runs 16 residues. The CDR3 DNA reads TGTGCCAGCTCACAATCACAGGGGGCCTCAGCCGGGGAGCTGTTTTTT. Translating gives CASSQSQGASAGELFF. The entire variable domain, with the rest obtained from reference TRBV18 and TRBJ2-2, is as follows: NAGVMQNPRHLVRRRGQEARLRCSPMKGHSHVYWYRQLPEEGLKFMVYLQKENIIDESGMPKERFSAEFPKEGPSILRIQQVVRGDSAAYFCASSQSQGASAGELFFGEGSRLTVL.